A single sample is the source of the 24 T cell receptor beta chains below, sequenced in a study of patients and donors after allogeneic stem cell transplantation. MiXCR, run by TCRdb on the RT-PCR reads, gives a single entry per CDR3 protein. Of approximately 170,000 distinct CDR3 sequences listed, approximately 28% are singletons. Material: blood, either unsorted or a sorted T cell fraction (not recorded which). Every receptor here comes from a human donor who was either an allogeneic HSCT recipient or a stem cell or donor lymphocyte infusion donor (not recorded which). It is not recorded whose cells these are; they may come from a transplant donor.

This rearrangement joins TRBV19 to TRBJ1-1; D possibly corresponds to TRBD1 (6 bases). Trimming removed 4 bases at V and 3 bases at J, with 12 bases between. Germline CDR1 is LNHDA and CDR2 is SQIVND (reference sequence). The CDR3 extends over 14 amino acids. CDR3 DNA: TGTGCCAGTAGTAGGACAGCGGCGGACACTGAAGCTTTCTTT. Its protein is CASSRTAADTEAFF. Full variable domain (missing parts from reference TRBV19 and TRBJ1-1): DGGITQSPKYLFRKEGQNVTLSCEQNLNHDAMYWYRQDPGQGLRLIYYSQIVNDFQKGDIAEGYSVSREKKESFPLTVTSAQKNPTAFYLCASSRTAADTEAFFGQGTRLTVV.

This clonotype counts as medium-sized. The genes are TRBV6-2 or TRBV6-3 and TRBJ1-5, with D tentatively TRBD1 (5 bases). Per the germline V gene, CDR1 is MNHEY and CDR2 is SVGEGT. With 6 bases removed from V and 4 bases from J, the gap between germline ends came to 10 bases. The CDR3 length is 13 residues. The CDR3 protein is CASSTGRNQPQHF. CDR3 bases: TGTGCCAGCAGCACAGGCCGGAATCAGCCCCAGCATTTT.

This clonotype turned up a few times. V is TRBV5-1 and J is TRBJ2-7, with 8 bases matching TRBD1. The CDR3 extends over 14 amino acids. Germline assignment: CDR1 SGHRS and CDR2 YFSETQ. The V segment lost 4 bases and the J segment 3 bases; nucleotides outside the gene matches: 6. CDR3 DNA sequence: TGCGCCAGCAGCAAAAGACAGGGGTACTACGAGCAGTACTTC. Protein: CASSKRQGYYEQYF.

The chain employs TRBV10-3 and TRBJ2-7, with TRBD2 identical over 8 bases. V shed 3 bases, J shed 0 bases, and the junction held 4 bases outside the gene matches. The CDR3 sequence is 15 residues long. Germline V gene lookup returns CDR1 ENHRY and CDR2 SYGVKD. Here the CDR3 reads CAISDSGRTSYEQYF. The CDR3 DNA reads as TGTGCCATCAGTGACAGCGGGAGAACCTCCTACGAGCAGTACTTC.

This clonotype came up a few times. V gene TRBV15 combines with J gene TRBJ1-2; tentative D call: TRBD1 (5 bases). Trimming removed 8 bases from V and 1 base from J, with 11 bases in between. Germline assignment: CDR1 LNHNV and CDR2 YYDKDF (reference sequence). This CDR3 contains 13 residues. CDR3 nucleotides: TGTGCCACCGGGGCCCTATATAACTATGGCTACACCTTC. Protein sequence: CATGALYNYGYTF.

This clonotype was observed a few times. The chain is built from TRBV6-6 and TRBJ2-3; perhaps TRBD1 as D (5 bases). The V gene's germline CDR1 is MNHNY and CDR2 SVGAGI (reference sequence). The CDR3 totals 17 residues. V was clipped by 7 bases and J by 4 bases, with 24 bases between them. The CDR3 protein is CASTINPDSPFPDTQYF. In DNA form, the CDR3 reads TGTGCCAGCACCATAAATCCCGACAGTCCTTTCCCAGATACGCAGTATTTT.

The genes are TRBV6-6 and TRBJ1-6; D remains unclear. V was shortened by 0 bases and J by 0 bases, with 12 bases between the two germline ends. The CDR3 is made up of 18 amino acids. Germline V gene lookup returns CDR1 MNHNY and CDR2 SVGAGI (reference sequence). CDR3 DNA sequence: TGTGCCAGCAGTTACTCGATGCGGCGGAGCTCCTATAATTCACCCCTCCACTTT. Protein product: CASSYSMRRSSYNSPLHF.

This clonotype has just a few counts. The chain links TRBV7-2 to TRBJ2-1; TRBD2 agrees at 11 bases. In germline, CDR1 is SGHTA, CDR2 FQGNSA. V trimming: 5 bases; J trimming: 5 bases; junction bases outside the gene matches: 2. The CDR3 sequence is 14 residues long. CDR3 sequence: CASSRGLADNEQFF. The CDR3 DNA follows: TGTGCCAGCAGCCGGGGACTAGCGGACAATGAGCAGTTCTTC.

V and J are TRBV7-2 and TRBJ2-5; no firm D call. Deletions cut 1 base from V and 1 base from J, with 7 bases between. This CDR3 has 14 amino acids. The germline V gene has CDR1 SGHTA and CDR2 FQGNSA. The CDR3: CASSLEGSQETQYF. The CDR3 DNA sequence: TGTGCCAGCAGCTTAGAGGGTAGCCAAGAGACCCAGTACTTC.

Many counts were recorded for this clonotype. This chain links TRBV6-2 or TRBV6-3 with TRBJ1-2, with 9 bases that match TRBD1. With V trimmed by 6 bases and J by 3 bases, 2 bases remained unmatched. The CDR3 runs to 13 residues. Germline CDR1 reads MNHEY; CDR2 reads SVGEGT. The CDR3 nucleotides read TGTGCCAGCAGATGGACAGGGGACTATGGCTACACCTTC. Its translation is CASRWTGDYGYTF.

The CDR3 loop is CASSPSGEQYF. In DNA, the CDR3 is TGTGCCAGCAGCCCTTCGGGAGAGCAGTACTTC. This sequence joins TRBV12-3 or TRBV12-4 and TRBJ2-7, with a weak D call TRBD2 (5 bases). The length of the CDR3 is 11 residues. V gave up 6 bases and J gave up 7 bases, with 10 bases separating them.

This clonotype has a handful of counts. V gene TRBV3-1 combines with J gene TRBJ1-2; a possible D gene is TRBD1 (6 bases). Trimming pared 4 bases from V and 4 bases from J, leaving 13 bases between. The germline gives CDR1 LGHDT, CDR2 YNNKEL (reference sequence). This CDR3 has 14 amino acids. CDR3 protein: CASSLFQGSYGYTF. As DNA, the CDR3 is TGTGCCAGCAGCCTCTTTCAGGGGTCCTATGGCTACACCTTC.

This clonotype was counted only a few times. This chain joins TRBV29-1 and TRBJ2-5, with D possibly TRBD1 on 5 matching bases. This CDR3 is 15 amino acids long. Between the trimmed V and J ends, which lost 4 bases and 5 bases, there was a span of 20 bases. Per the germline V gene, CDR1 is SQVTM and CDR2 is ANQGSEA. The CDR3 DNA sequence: TGCAGCGTTGCTTCAGGGATGTGGTTCGGGGAGACCCAGTACTTC. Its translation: CSVASGMWFGETQYF.

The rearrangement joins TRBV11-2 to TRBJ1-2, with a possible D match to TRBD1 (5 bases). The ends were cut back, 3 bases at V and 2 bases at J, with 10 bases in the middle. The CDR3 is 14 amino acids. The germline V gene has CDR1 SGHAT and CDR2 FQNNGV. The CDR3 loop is CASSLRWGNYGYTF. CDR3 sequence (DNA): TGTGCCAGCAGCTTGAGATGGGGGAACTATGGCTACACCTTC.

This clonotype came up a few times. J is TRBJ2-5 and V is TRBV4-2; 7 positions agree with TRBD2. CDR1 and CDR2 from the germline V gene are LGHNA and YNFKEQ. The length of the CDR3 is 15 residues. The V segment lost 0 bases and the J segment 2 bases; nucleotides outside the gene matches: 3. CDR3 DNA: TGTGCCAGCAGCCAAGACCTAGCGGCACAAGAGACCCAGTACTTC. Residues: CASSQDLAAQETQYF.

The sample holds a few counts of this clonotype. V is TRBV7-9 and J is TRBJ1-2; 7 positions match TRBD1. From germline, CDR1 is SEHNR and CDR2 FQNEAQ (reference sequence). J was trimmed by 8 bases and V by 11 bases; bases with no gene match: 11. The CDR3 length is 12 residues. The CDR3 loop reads CAGRQGPEGYTF. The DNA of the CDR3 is TGTGCCGGACGACAGGGTCCGGAAGGCTACACCTTC.

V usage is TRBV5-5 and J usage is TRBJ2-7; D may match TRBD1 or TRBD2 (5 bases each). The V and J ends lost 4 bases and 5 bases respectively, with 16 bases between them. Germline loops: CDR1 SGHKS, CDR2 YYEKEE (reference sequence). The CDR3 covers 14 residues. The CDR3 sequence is CASSRGPVANEQYF. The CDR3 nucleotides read TGTGCCAGCAGCCGGGGCCCGGTGGCGAACGAGCAGTACTTC.

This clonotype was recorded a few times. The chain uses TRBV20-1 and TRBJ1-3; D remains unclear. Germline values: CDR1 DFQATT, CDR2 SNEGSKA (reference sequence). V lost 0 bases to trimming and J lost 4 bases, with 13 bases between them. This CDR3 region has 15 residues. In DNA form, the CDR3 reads TGCAGTGCTAGAGATCCGTTGGCTGGGGGAAACACCATATATTTT. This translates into CSARDPLAGGNTIYF.

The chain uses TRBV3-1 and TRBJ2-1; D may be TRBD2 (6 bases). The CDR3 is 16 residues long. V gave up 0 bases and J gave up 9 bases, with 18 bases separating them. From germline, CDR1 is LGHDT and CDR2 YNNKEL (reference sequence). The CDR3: CASSQDGLAPRGEQFF. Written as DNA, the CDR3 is TGTGCCAGCAGCCAAGACGGGCTAGCGCCTAGGGGTGAGCAGTTCTTC.

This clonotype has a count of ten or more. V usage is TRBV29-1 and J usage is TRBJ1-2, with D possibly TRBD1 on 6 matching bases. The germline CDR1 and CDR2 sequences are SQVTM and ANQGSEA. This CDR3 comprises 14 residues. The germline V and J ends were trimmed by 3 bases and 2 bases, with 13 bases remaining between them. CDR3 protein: CSVDTGGVNYGYTF. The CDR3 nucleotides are TGCAGCGTTGACACTGGGGGCGTAAACTATGGCTACACCTTC. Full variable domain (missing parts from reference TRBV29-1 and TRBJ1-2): SAVISQKPSRDICQRGTSLTIQCQVDSQVTMMFWYRQQPGQSLTLIATANQGSEATYESGFVIDKFPISRPNLTFSTLTVSNMSPEDSSIYLCSVDTGGVNYGYTFGSGTRLTVV.

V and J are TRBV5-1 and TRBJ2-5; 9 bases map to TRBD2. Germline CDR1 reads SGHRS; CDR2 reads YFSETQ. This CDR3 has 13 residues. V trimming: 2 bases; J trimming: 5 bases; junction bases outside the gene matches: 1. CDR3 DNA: TGCGCCAGCAGCTTAGCGGGAGGCGAGACCCAGTACTTC. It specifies CASSLAGGETQYF.

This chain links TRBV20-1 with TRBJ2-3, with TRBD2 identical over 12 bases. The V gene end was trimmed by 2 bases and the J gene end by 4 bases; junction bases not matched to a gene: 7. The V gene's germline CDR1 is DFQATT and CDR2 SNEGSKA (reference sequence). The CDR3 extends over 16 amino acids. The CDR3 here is CSARSWTSGKADTQYF. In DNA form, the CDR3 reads TGCAGTGCTAGATCCTGGACTAGCGGGAAGGCAGATACGCAGTATTTT.

The CDR3 DNA reads as TGTGCCAGCAGCCTCGGGACTAGCGTATCCTACGAGCAGTACTTC. Encoded protein: CASSLGTSVSYEQYF. The chain joins TRBV9 to TRBJ2-7; TRBD2 agrees at 10 bases. Trimming removed 4 bases from V and 1 base from J; junction bases left unmatched: 5. Germline assignment: CDR1 SGDLS and CDR2 YYNGEE. The CDR3 covers 15 residues.

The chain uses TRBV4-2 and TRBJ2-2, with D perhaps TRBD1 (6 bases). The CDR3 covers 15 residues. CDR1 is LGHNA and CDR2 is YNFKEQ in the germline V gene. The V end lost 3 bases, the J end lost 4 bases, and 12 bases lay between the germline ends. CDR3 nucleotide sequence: TGTGCCAGCAGCCAGGGGACACTTACCACCGGGGAGCTGTTTTTT. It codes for CASSQGTLTTGELFF.